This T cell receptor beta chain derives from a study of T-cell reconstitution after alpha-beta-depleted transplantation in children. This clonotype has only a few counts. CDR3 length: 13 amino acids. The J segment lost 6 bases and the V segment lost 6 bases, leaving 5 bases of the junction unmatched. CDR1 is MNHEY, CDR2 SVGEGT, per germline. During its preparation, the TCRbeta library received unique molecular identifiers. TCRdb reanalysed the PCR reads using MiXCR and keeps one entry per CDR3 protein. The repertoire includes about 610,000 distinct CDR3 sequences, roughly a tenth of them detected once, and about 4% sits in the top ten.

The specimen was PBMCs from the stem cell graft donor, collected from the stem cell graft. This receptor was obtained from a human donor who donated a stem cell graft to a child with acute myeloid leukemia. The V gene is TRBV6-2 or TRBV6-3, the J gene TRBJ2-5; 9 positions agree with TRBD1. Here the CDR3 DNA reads TGTGCCAGCAGGAAGACAGGGGGACAGACCCAGTACTTC. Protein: CASRKTGGQTQYF.